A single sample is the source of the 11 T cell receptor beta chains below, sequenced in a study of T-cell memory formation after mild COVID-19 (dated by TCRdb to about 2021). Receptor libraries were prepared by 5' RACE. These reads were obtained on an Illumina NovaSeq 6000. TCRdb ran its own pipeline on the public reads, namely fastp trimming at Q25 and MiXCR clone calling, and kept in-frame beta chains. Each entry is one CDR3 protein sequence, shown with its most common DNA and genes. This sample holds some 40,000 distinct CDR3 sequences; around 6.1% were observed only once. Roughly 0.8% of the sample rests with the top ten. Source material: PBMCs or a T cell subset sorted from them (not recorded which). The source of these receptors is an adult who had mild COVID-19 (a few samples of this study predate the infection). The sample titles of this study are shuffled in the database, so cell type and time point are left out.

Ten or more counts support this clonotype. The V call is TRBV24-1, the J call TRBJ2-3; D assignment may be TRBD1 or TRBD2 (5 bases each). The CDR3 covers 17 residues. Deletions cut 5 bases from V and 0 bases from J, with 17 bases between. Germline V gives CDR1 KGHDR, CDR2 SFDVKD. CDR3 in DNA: TGTGCCACCAGTGCCATAGAGAGGGGAACTAGCACAGATACGCAGTATTTT. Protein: CATSAIERGTSTDTQYF.

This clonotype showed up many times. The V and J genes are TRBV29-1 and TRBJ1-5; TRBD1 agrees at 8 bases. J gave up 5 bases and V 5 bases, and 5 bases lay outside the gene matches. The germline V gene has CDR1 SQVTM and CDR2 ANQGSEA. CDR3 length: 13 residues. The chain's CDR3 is CSVRQGLDQPQHF. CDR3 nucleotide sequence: TGCAGCGTTCGACAGGGGCTGGATCAGCCCCAGCATTTT. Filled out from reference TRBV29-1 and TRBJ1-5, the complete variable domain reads SAVISQKPSRDICQRGTSLTIQCQVDSQVTMMFWYRQQPGQSLTLIATANQGSEATYESGFVIDKFPISRPNLTFSTLTVSNMSPEDSSIYLCSVRQGLDQPQHFGDGTRLSIL.

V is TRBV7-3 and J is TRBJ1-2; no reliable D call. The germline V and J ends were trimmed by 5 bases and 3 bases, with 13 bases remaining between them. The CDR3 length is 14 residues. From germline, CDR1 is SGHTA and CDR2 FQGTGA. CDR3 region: CASSQNGRDYGYTF. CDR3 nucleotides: TGTGCCAGCAGCCAAAACGGACGGGACTATGGCTACACCTTC.

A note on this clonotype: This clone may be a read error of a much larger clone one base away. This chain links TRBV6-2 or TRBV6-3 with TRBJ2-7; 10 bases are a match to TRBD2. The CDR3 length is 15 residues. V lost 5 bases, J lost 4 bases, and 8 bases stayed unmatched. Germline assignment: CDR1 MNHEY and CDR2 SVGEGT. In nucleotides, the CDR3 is TGTGCCAGCAGTGACCCCACTAGCGGGATTTACGAGCAGTACTTC. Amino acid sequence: CASSDPTSGIYEQYF.

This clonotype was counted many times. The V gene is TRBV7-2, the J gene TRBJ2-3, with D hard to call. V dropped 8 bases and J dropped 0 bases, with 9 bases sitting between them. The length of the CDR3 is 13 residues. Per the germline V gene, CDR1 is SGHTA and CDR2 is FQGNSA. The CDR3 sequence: CASVVSSTDTQYF. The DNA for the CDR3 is TGTGCCAGCGTGGTCAGTAGCACAGATACGCAGTATTTT.

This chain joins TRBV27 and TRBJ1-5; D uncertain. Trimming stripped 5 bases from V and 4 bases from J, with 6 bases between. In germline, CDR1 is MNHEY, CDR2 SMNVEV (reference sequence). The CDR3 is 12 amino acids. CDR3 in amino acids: CASSDFNQPQHF. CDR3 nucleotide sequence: TGTGCCAGCAGTGACTTTAATCAGCCCCAGCATTTT.

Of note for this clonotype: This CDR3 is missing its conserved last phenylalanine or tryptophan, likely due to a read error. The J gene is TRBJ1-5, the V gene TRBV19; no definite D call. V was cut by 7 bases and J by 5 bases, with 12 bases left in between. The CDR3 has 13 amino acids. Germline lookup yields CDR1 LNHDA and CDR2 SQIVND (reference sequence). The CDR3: CASNRNGDQPQHL. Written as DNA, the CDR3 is TGTGCCAGTAATCGAAACGGGGATCAGCCCCAGCATTTG.

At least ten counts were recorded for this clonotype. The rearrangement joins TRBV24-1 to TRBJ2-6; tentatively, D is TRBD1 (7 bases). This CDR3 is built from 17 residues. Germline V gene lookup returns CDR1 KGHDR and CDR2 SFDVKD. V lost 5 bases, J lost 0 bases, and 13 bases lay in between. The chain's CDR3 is CATSGGDSFSGANVLTF. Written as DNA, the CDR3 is TGTGCCACCAGTGGGGGGGACAGCTTCTCTGGGGCCAACGTCCTGACTTTC.

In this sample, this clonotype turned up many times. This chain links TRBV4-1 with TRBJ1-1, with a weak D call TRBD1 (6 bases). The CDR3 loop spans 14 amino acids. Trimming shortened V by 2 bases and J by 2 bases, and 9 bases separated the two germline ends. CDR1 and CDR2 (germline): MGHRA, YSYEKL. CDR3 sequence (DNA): TGCGCCAGCAGCCAATGGACAGATAACACTGAAGCTTTCTTT. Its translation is CASSQWTDNTEAFF.

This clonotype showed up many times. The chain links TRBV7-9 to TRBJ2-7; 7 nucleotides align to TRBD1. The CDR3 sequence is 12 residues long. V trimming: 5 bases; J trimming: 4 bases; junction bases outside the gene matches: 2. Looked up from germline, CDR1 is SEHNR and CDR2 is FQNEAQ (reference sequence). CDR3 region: CASSLQGYEQYF. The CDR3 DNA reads TGTGCCAGCAGCCTACAGGGGTACGAGCAGTACTTC. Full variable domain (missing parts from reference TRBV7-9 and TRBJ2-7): DTGVSQNPRHKITKRGQNVTFRCDPISEHNRLYWYRQTLGQGPEFLTYFQNEAQLEKSRLLSDRFSAERPKGSFSTLEIQRTEQGDSAMYLCASSLQGYEQYFGPGTRLTVT.

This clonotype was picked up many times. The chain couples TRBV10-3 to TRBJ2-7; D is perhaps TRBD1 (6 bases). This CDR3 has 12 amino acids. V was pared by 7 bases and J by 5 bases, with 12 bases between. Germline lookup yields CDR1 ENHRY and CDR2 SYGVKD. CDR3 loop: CAITQGRDEQYF. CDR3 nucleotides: TGTGCCATCACGCAGGGGCGAGACGAGCAGTACTTC.